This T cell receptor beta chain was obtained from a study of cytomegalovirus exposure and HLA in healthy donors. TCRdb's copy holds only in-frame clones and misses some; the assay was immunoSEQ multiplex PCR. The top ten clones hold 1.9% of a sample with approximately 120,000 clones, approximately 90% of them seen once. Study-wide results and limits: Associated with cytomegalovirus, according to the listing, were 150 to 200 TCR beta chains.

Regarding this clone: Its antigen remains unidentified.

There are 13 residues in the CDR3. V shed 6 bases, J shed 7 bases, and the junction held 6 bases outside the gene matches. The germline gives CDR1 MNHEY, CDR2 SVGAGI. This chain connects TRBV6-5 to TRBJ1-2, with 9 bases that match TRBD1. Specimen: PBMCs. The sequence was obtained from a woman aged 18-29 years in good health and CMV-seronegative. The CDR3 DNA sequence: TGTGCCAGCAGCGTGGGACAGGGCGGTGGCTACACCTTC. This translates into CASSVGQGGGYTF.